The clone carrying this T cell receptor beta chain was counted ten times or more. Its specificity is unknown. The data were obtained in a study of glioma-infiltrating T cells. Trimming took 0 bases from V and 0 from J, leaving 6 bases between them. CDR3 length: 14 residues. Germline V gene sequence: CDR1 SGHNT, CDR2 YYREEE (reference sequence). Overall study findings and caveats: Non-neoplastic patients had below-expected tissue-blood divergence, while all gliomas exceeded expectation. Tissue and blood shared very few CDR3 sequences.

Amplification of TCR alpha and beta CDR3 regions from RNA used iRepertoire nested multiplex PCR. Input was roughly 85-450 ng of tissue mRNA or PBMC total RNA. TCRdb re-derived calls from the multiplex PCR reads in MiXCR, one entry per CDR3 protein. Counted here are approximately 4,900 distinct CDR3 sequences, approximately 34% occurring once; the ten biggest clones make up under 7.5%. This chain connects TRBV5-4 to TRBJ2-5; D is unclear. The clonotype was recovered from a human donor with low-grade glioma or glioblastoma, undergoing nonglioma brain surgery, or in good health (not recorded which). The sequencing input was glioma tissue, nonneoplastic brain tissue, or PBMCs (not recorded which). In DNA, the CDR3 is TGTGCCAGCAGCTTGGATAGGTACCAAGAGACCCAGTACTTC. This codes for CASSLDRYQETQYF.